The sequence of this TCR beta chain was determined in a study of blood T cell repertoires in COVID-19. Study overall: COVID-19 samples, acute and convalescent, were from the United States, Italy and Spain. In each case, the material was cDNA or gDNA derived from T cells, B-cell-depleted T cells, or PBMCs.

This clone was seen once. Libraries were prepared by immunoSEQ multiplex PCR; TCRdb keeps only in-frame clonotypes and omits some of them. The table lists 250,000 to 350,000 clones, about 87% of them singletons, with 5.5% to 7% in the top ten. Germline V gene data show CDR1 as SGHTA and CDR2 as FQGNSA. Trimming removed 7 bases at V and 2 bases at J, with 9 bases between. The CDR3 has 13 amino acids. V usage is TRBV7-2 and J usage is TRBJ2-1; D remains unclear. The sequence derives from a woman in her twenties or thirties who had recovered from COVID-19. The sequenced material came from peripheral blood. CDR3 protein: CASTTPAYNEQFF. Written as DNA, the CDR3 is TGTGCCAGCACGACACCAGCCTACAATGAGCAGTTCTTC.